This TCR beta chain was identified in a study of spatial heterogeneity in lung cancer. This clonotype was observed many times. Each CDR3 protein is one row after TCRdb ran MiXCR on the 5' RACE reads. The data contain some 100,000 distinct CDR3 sequences, about 9.4% of them singletons. Specified time point: sample taken at primary tumor resection. Frozen PBMC, nontumor lung or tumor provided whole RNA, which was sequenced unsorted. CDR1 is MNHEY and CDR2 is SVGEGT in the germline V gene. The CDR3 extends over 15 amino acids. V was pared by 2 bases and J by 4 bases, with 6 bases of the junction left unmatched.

The receptor was isolated from a male donor with early-stage non-small cell lung cancer. The chain combines TRBV6-2 or TRBV6-3 with TRBJ1-2, with 8 bases that match TRBD1. This specimen was PBMCs, taken at surgery. In nucleotides, the CDR3 is TGTGCCAGCAGTTACGCGGCAGGGGGCCTCTATGGCTACACCTTC. Translation: CASSYAAGGLYGYTF.